A single sample gave rise to the 30 T cell receptor beta chains below, sequenced in a study of shared clonotypes between healthy human individuals. TCRdb keeps only in-frame clones here, not all; method: immunoSEQ multiplex PCR. The table records around 600,000 clones, 90% to 95% of them present only once. In the naive CD8 group, cells lacked CD45RO and were positively selected for CCR7, so terminally differentiated effector memory CD45RA+ cells were left out. Sequenced input: naive CD8+ T cells sorted from blood. These receptors originate from a woman aged 25-40 years in good health.

The chain uses TRBV5-4 and TRBJ2-4; a weak D match, TRBD2 (6 bases). The CDR3 contains 13 residues. V lost 0 bases, J lost 9 bases, and 10 bases lay in between. From germline, CDR1 is SGHNT and CDR2 YYREEE (reference sequence). In DNA form, the CDR3 reads TGTGCCAGCAGCTTGGAGGCTAGCGTCATTCAGTACTTC. Translation gives CASSLEASVIQYF.

This clone showed up just once. In DNA, the CDR3 is TGTGCCAGCAGTACAGGGGGTCGGCCCCAGCATTTT. The encoded protein is CASSTGGRPQHF. This chain links TRBV2 with TRBJ1-5; 8 positions agree with TRBD1. Trimming at V came to 5 bases and at J to 9 bases, leaving 3 bases not matched to a gene. Germline lookup yields CDR1 SNHLY and CDR2 FYNNEI. The length of the CDR3 is 12 residues.

V gene TRBV11-2 combines with J gene TRBJ1-1, with TRBD1 identical over 7 bases. The V gene end was trimmed by 2 bases and the J gene end by 0 bases; junction bases not matched to a gene: 3. Per the germline V gene, CDR1 is SGHAT and CDR2 is FQNNGV. The CDR3 has 15 amino acids. The CDR3 region has the DNA TGTGCCAGCAGCTTACTCAGGGGGATGAACACTGAAGCTTTCTTT. As protein: CASSLLRGMNTEAFF. Combining the CDR3 with reference TRBV11-2 and TRBJ1-1 gives the whole variable domain EAGVAQSPRYKIIEKRQSVAFWCNPISGHATLYWYQQILGQGPKLLIQFQNNGVVDDSQLPKDRFSAERLKGVDSTLKIQPAKLEDSAVYLCASSLLRGMNTEAFFGQGTRLTVV.

The J gene is TRBJ2-7, the V gene TRBV28; D gene uncertain. V was trimmed by 6 bases and J by 6 bases, leaving 18 bases between them. The germline V gene encodes CDR1 MDHEN and CDR2 SYDVKM. This CDR3 is built from 14 residues. CDR3 sequence: CASSNQFVPGEQYF. CDR3 nucleotides: TGTGCCAGCAGCAACCAGTTTGTCCCTGGCGAGCAGTACTTC.

The rearrangement uses TRBV28 and TRBJ2-2, with D possibly matching TRBD1 (6 bases). The CDR3 has 15 residues. CDR1 MDHEN and CDR2 SYDVKM come from the germline V gene. Trimming pared 6 bases from V and 5 bases from J, leaving 16 bases between. As DNA, the CDR3 is TGTGCCAGCAGCTACCGACAGGTACCGACCGGGGAGCTGTTTTTT. This sequence encodes CASSYRQVPTGELFF.

The rearrangement links TRBV6-5 to TRBJ2-7; a possible D gene is TRBD2 (6 bases). Germline CDR1 and CDR2: MNHEY and SVGAGI. The CDR3 spans 12 residues. Trimming stripped 4 bases from V and 5 bases from J, with 9 bases between. The CDR3 region is CASSFGSHEQYF. Here the CDR3 DNA reads TGTGCCAGCAGTTTCGGGAGTCACGAGCAGTACTTC.

The V call is TRBV4-2, the J call TRBJ2-1; 8 bases align to TRBD2. Per germline, CDR1 LGHNA and CDR2 YNFKEQ. The CDR3 runs to 13 residues. The V and J ends lost 3 bases and 7 bases, in that order; junction bases with no gene match: 2. The DNA for the CDR3 is TGTGCCAGCAGCCAGGGACTAGATAATGAGCAGTTCTTC. It translates to CASSQGLDNEQFF.

The chain carries TRBV6-4 and TRBJ2-1; D gene ambiguous. In germline, CDR1 is MRHNA, CDR2 SNTAGT. CDR3 length: 16 residues. The germline V and J ends were trimmed by 0 bases and 6 bases, with 15 bases remaining between them. CDR3 loop: CASSDSLVNKANEQFF. CDR3 in DNA: TGTGCCAGCAGTGACTCTCTAGTTAACAAGGCCAATGAGCAGTTCTTC.

The V call is TRBV19, the J call TRBJ1-2, with TRBD1 matching over 7 bases. The CDR3 has 13 residues. CDR1 is LNHDA, CDR2 SQIVND, per germline (reference sequence). V was clipped by 9 bases and J by 3 bases; unmatched bases: 7. The CDR3 spells CASAGTAHYGYTF. The CDR3 DNA sequence: TGTGCCAGCGCCGGGACAGCCCACTATGGCTACACCTTC. Variable domain in full (rest from reference TRBV19 and TRBJ1-2): DGGITQSPKYLFRKEGQNVTLSCEQNLNHDAMYWYRQDPGQGLRLIYYSQIVNDFQKGDIAEGYSVSREKKESFPLTVTSAQKNPTAFYLCASAGTAHYGYTFGSGTRLTVV.

V and J are TRBV2 and TRBJ1-2; 8 positions agree with TRBD1. The V gene's germline CDR1 is SNHLY and CDR2 FYNNEI. Losses at the gene ends were 8 bases for V and 6 bases for J; bases not matched to a gene: 8. This CDR3 spans 13 amino acids. The CDR3 nucleotides are TGTGCCAGCGACCCGGGACAGGTTGATGGCTACACCTTC. Translated: CASDPGQVDGYTF.

A single count supports this clone. This chain joins TRBV5-6 and TRBJ2-2; D unresolved. Per the germline V gene, CDR1 is SGHDT and CDR2 is YYEEEE. V was clipped by 1 base and J by 7 bases, with 17 bases between them. The CDR3 consists of 16 residues. The CDR3 sequence is CASSLSLTLYGGELFF. The CDR3 coding sequence is TGTGCCAGCAGCTTGTCCCTTACGCTCTACGGCGGGGAGCTGTTTTTT. Full variable domain (missing parts from reference TRBV5-6 and TRBJ2-2): DAGVTQSPTHLIKTRGQQVTLRCSPKSGHDTVSWYQQALGQGPQFIFQYYEEEERQRGNFPDRFSGHQFPNYSSELNVNALLLGDSALYLCASSLSLTLYGGELFFGEGSRLTVL.

This chain links TRBV27 with TRBJ2-5, with D possibly TRBD1 on 6 matching bases. In germline, CDR1 is MNHEY, CDR2 SMNVEV (reference sequence). With 6 bases removed from V and 5 bases from J, the gap between germline ends came to 16 bases. This CDR3 has 14 residues. The CDR3 region has the DNA TGTGCCAGCAGGACGCCAGGGGTAGGCGAGACCCAGTACTTC. This codes for CASRTPGVGETQYF.

The chain is built from TRBV27 and TRBJ2-7; 12 nucleotides line up with TRBD2. Germline CDR1 reads MNHEY; CDR2 reads SMNVEV (reference sequence). V was clipped by 1 base and J by 5 bases; unmatched bases: 6. This CDR3 is 16 amino acids long. The CDR3 protein is CASSLLLAGGSDEQYF. CDR3 DNA sequence: TGTGCCAGCAGTTTATTACTAGCGGGAGGCTCTGACGAGCAGTACTTC.

This chain links TRBV30 with TRBJ1-2; a weak D match, TRBD1 (6 bases). Deletions cut 4 bases from V and 1 base from J, with 25 bases between. The CDR3 consists of 18 residues. The germline CDR1 and CDR2 sequences are GTSNPN and SVGIG (reference sequence). CDR3 bases: TGTGCCTGGACCCCCCTCCTCGATACCAGGGGAGGTAACTATGGCTACACCTTC. Its protein product is CAWTPLLDTRGGNYGYTF.

J is TRBJ1-4 and V is TRBV30; D unresolved. CDR1 GTSNPN and CDR2 SVGIG come from the germline V gene (reference sequence). The CDR3 spans 15 residues. V was pared by 2 bases and J by 2 bases, with 12 bases between. Here the CDR3 reads CAWSTGPLTNEKLFF. For the CDR3, the DNA is TGTGCCTGGAGTACCGGGCCGCTGACTAATGAAAAACTGTTTTTT.

This clone was found a few times. The chain employs TRBV5-4 and TRBJ2-7; D is possibly TRBD1 or TRBD2 (5 bases each). V lost 3 bases and J 5 bases, leaving 9 bases between the germline ends. CDR1 is SGHNT and CDR2 is YYREEE in the germline V gene (reference sequence). This CDR3 has 12 amino acids. CDR3 DNA sequence: TGTGCCAGCAGCTATGAGGGACACGAGCAGTACTTC. Its translation is CASSYEGHEQYF.

The rearrangement links TRBV29-1 to TRBJ2-7; 8 positions match TRBD1. The trim removed 8 bases at V and 6 bases at J, leaving 6 bases unmatched. Germline-derived CDR1 and CDR2 are SQVTM and ANQGSEA. The length of the CDR3 is 11 residues. CDR3 coding DNA: TGCAGCTTATGGACAGGGTTCGAGCAGTACTTC. Translating gives CSLWTGFEQYF.

The sample holds one count of this clone. The V call is TRBV9, the J call TRBJ1-2; D is unclear. The germline CDR1 and CDR2 sequences are SGDLS and YYNGEE. The ends were cut back, 2 bases at V and 1 base at J, with 12 bases in the middle. The CDR3 contains 15 residues. The CDR3 sequence: CASSVVSGINYGYTF. The CDR3 coding sequence is TGTGCCAGCAGCGTCGTCTCCGGTATTAACTATGGCTACACCTTC.

Only one count was recorded for this clone. This chain connects TRBV7-8 to TRBJ2-7; 11 bases are shared with TRBD2. Germline trimming cut 5 bases from V and 5 bases from J; bases unmatched to any gene: 14. The CDR3 runs to 17 residues. The V gene's germline CDR1 is SGHVS and CDR2 FQNEAQ. The CDR3 nucleotides are TGTGCCAGCAGCCCTCGGGGGCTAGCGGGAGGTATGAACGAGCAGTACTTC. Amino acids: CASSPRGLAGGMNEQYF. Drawing the rest from reference TRBV7-8 and TRBJ2-7, the complete variable domain is GAGVSQSPRYKVAKRGQDVALRCDPISGHVSLFWYQQALGQGPEFLTYFQNEAQLDKSGLPSDRFFAERPEGSVSTLKIQRTQQEDSAVYLCASSPRGLAGGMNEQYFGPGTRLTVT.

This clone was counted a single time. The gene calls are TRBV2 and TRBJ2-1, with 8 bases identical to TRBD2. This CDR3 is 17 amino acids long. With 0 bases clipped from V and 0 bases from J, the junction kept 4 bases outside the gene matches. Per germline, CDR1 SNHLY and CDR2 FYNNEI. CDR3 coding DNA: TGTGCCAGCAGTGAAGCCTTTAGCGGGGACTCCTACAATGAGCAGTTCTTC. Its protein is CASSEAFSGDSYNEQFF.

This chain joins TRBV9 and TRBJ2-7; TRBD2 is a possible D gene (5 bases). Between the trimmed V and J ends, which lost 0 bases and 5 bases, there was a span of 12 bases. The CDR3 covers 14 residues. The germline V gene has CDR1 SGDLS and CDR2 YYNGEE. The CDR3 DNA reads as TGTGCCAGCAGCGTAGGGGGTAGCGCCCACGAGCAGTACTTC. Translation gives CASSVGGSAHEQYF.

This chain joins TRBV29-1 and TRBJ2-7; D unresolved. In germline, CDR1 is SQVTM, CDR2 ANQGSEA. The CDR3 covers 12 residues. Trimming took off 1 base at V and 3 bases at J, with 7 bases between the two ends. Here the CDR3 DNA reads TGCAGCGTTGAAGCCACCGGCTACGAGCAGTACTTC. It encodes CSVEATGYEQYF.

The chain employs TRBV6-5 and TRBJ2-1, with TRBD2 matching 7 bases. The germline V gene has CDR1 MNHEY and CDR2 SVGAGI. The CDR3 covers 15 residues. After removal of 8 bases from V and 0 bases from J, the junction contained 7 bases not matched to a gene. CDR3 protein: CASGRDQSSYNEQFF. CDR3 DNA: TGTGCCAGCGGGAGGGATCAAAGCTCCTACAATGAGCAGTTCTTC.

This sequence joins TRBV28 and TRBJ2-2; D remains ambiguous. The germline gives CDR1 MDHEN, CDR2 SYDVKM. The V gene lost 3 bases and the J gene lost 7 bases, with 12 bases spanning the gap. The CDR3 is 14 residues long. CDR3 sequence reads: CASSLAGVDGELFF. The CDR3, as DNA: TGTGCCAGCAGTTTGGCTGGGGTGGACGGGGAGCTGTTTTTT. Full variable domain (rest looked up from reference TRBV28 and TRBJ2-2): DVKVTQSSRYLVKRTGEKVFLECVQDMDHENMFWYRQDPGLGLRLIYFSYDVKMKEKGDIPEGYSVSREKKERFSLILESASTNQTSMYLCASSLAGVDGELFFGEGSRLTVL.

J is TRBJ1-2 and V is TRBV4-1; D is unresolved. Deletions cut 2 bases from V and 1 base from J, with 11 bases between. The CDR3 has 15 amino acids. CDR1 is MGHRA, CDR2 YSYEKL, per germline. CDR3 residues: CASSQFGTRNYGYTF. The CDR3 DNA reads TGCGCCAGCAGCCAATTCGGCACCCGTAACTATGGCTACACCTTC.

The chain is built from TRBV5-1 and TRBJ2-7; 12 nucleotides align to TRBD2. Germline V gene data show CDR1 as SGHRS and CDR2 as YFSETQ. The CDR3 has 15 residues. Germline trimming cut 5 bases from V and 4 bases from J; bases unmatched to any gene: 7. The CDR3 loop reads CASRYGLAGTYEQYF. The CDR3 nucleotides read TGCGCCAGCAGGTATGGACTAGCGGGAACTTACGAGCAGTACTTC.

This clone has only one observation. The chain combines TRBV9 with TRBJ1-1; D is possibly TRBD1 (6 bases). Germline CDR1 SGDLS, CDR2 YYNGEE. With 5 bases removed from V and 6 bases from J, the gap between germline ends came to 20 bases. The CDR3 runs 15 residues. The CDR3 region has the DNA TGTGCCAGCAGTTATACGGGGGCGACGGACCCTGAAGCTTTCTTT. As protein: CASSYTGATDPEAFF.

The gene calls are TRBV6-5 and TRBJ1-2, with unresolved D. The V gene lost 0 bases and the J gene lost 5 bases, with 10 bases spanning the gap. The CDR3 has 14 residues. CDR1 and CDR2 (germline): MNHEY, SVGAGI. The DNA for the CDR3 is TGTGCCAGCAGTTACTCGCCGGAGACTTATGGCTACACCTTC. Its protein product is CASSYSPETYGYTF.

The chain employs TRBV28 and TRBJ1-1; D unclear. CDR3 length: 12 residues. Germline CDR1 reads MDHEN; CDR2 reads SYDVKM. V lost 8 bases to trimming and J lost 1 base, with 8 bases between them. DNA for the CDR3: TGTGCCAGCGTTGGGAGGAACACTGAAGCTTTCTTT. Its translation is CASVGRNTEAFF.

The V gene is TRBV14, the J gene TRBJ2-7; D is possibly TRBD1 (6 bases). This CDR3 is 14 amino acids long. CDR1 and CDR2 from the germline V gene are SGHDN and FVKESK. With 3 bases removed from V and 0 bases from J, the gap between germline ends came to 9 bases. CDR3 region: CASSQGTNSYEQYF. In nucleotides, the CDR3 is TGTGCCAGCAGCCAGGGGACAAACTCCTACGAGCAGTACTTC.